This T cell receptor (beta chain) was found in a study of blood T cell repertoires in COVID-19. About the study: Collection of acute and convalescent COVID-19 samples took place in the United States, Italy and Spain. Sources were T cells, B-cell-depleted T cells, or PBMCs; the material itself was cDNA or gDNA.

Original methodology: Reference gene primer amplification yielded estimated nucleated cell counts. Profiled with immunoSEQ multiplex PCR; TCRdb holds only in-frame clones, not every one. V and J calls and clone size are as listed in that table; D and trimming were resolved from the DNA. This table holds about 180,000 clones, about 80% found once. CDR3 length equals 14 residues. Trimming took 0 bases from V and 8 from J; bases not matched to a gene: 3. Germline CDR1 and CDR2: SGDLS and YYNGEE. The genes are TRBV9 and TRBJ1-4, with 8 bases lining up with TRBD1. The sequencing input was peripheral blood. This receptor was taken from a human donor in a cohort sampled during active COVID-19. CDR3 protein: CASSVGTGSEKLFF. The CDR3 DNA reads as TGTGCCAGCAGCGTAGGGACAGGGAGCGAAAAACTGTTTTTT.